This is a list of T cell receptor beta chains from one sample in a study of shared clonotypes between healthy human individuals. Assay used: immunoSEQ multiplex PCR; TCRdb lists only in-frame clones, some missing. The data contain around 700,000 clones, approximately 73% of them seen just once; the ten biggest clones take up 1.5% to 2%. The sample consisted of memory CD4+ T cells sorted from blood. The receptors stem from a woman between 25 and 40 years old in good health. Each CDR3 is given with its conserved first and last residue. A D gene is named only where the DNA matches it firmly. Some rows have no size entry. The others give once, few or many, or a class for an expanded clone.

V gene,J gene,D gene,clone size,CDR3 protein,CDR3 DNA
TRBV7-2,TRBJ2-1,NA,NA,CASQSTALTANEQFF,TGTGCCAGCCAATCCACGGCCCTCACCGCTAATGAGCAGTTCTTC
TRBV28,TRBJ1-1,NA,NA,CASRPGGSGPEAFF,TGTGCCAGCAGACCGGGTGGCTCCGGACCTGAAGCTTTCTTT
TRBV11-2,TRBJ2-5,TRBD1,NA,CASSFQQGSQETQYF,TGTGCCAGCAGCTTTCAACAGGGGAGCCAAGAGACCCAGTACTTC
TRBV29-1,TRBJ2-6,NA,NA,CSVGVFYSGANVLTF,TGCAGCGTTGGTGTATTTTACTCTGGGGCCAACGTCCTGACTTTC
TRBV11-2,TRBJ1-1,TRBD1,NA,CASSFSRGTVRNTEAFF,TGTGCCAGCAGCTTTAGTAGGGGGACAGTGAGGAACACTGAAGCTTTCTTT
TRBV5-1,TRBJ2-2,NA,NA,CASSLTRPPGELFF,TGCGCCAGCAGCTTGACCAGGCCGCCCGGGGAGCTGTTTTTT
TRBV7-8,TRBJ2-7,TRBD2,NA,CASSLGASGTYEQYF,TGTGCCAGCAGCTTAGGAGCTAGCGGGACCTACGAGCAGTACTTC
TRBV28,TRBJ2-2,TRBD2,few,CASSSRLADTGELFF,TGTGCCAGCAGCTCGAGACTAGCAGACACCGGGGAGCTGTTTTTT
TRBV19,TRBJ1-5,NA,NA,CASAALSNQPQHF,TGTGCCAGTGCCGCGTTGAGCAATCAGCCCCAGCATTTT
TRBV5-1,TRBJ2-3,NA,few,CASSLGWGTDTQYF,TGCGCCAGCAGCTTGGGGTGGGGCACAGATACGCAGTATTTT
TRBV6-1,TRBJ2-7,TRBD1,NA,CASNRPGQGTYEQYF,TGTGCCAGCAACCGACCGGGACAGGGGACCTACGAGCAGTACTTC
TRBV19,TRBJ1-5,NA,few,CASSQHRDNQPQHF,TGTGCCAGTTCTCAGCACAGGGACAATCAGCCCCAGCATTTT
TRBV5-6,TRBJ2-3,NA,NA,CASAASSWDTQYF,TGTGCCAGCGCAGCGTCCTCCTGGGATACGCAGTATTTT
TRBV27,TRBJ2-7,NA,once,CASSLPGAPTYEQYF,TGTGCCAGCAGTTTACCCGGGGCTCCAACCTACGAGCAGTACTTC
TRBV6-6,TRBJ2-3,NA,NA,CASSYSRDTDTQYF,TGTGCCAGCAGTTACAGTCGCGACACAGATACGCAGTATTTT
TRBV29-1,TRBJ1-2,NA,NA,CSVEGGRKTNYGYTF,TGCAGCGTTGAAGGCGGGCGGAAGACTAACTATGGCTACACCTTC
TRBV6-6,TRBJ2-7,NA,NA,CASSYSGTDYEQYF,TGTGCCAGCAGTTACAGTGGGACCGACTACGAGCAGTACTTC
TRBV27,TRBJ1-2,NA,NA,CASIKENYTF,TGTGCCAGCATCAAGGAGAACTACACCTTC
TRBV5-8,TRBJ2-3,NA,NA,CASSLARSSGHLSTDTQYF,TGTGCCAGCAGCTTGGCCAGGTCGTCGGGACACTTAAGCACAGATACGCAGTATTTT
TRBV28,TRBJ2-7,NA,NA,CASSTPQDYSYEQYF,TGTGCCAGCAGTACCCCCCAGGACTATTCCTACGAGCAGTACTTC
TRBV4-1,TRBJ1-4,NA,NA,CASSQGAGESYEKLFF,TGCGCCAGCAGCCAAGGGGCAGGGGAGTCGTATGAAAAACTGTTTTTT
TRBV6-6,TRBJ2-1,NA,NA,CASSRAGTTYNEQFF,TGTGCCAGCAGTCGAGCCGGGACGACCTACAATGAGCAGTTCTTC
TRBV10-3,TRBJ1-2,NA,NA,CAITSGQIPDGYTF,TGTGCCATCACCTCCGGACAGATTCCCGATGGCTACACCTTC
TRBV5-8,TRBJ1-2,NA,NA,CASSFEQGGYGYTF,TGTGCCAGCAGCTTCGAACAGGGTGGCTATGGCTACACCTTC
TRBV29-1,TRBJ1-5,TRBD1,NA,CSVTAGGYNQPQHF,TGCAGCGTGACCGCAGGGGGCTACAATCAGCCCCAGCATTTT
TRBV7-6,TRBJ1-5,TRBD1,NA,CASSLVGGSNQPQHF,TGTGCCAGCAGCTTAGTAGGGGGCTCCAATCAGCCCCAGCATTTT
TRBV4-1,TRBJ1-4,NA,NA,CASSQVQGGGEKLFF,TGCGCCAGCAGCCAAGTACAGGGTGGGGGGGAAAAACTGTTTTTT
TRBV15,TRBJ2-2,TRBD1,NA,CATSMDRGPTTGELFF,TGTGCCACCAGCATGGACAGGGGCCCAACCACCGGGGAGCTGTTTTTT
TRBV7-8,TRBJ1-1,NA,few,CASSKKRDQNTEAFF,TGTGCCAGCAGCAAAAAAAGGGATCAGAACACTGAAGCTTTCTTT
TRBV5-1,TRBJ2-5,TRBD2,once,CASLAGGSEETQYF,TGCGCCAGCTTAGCCGGGGGGTCAGAAGAGACCCAGTACTTC
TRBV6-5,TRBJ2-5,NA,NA,CASSKQSGETQYF,TGTGCCAGCAGTAAACAGTCTGGGGAGACCCAGTACTTC
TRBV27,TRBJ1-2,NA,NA,CASSVQGRGGYTF,TGTGCCAGCAGTGTGCAGGGTCGGGGCGGCTACACCTTC
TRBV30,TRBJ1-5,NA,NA,CAWSSGGLQPQHF,TGTGCCTGGAGTTCGGGGGGCCTCCAGCCCCAGCATTTT
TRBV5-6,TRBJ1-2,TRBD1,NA,CASRFSGQGGYTF,TGTGCCAGCAGGTTTTCCGGACAGGGTGGCTACACCTTC
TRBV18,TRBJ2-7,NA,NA,CASSPPLRATSYEQYF,TGTGCCAGCTCACCACCGCTGAGGGCGACTTCCTACGAGCAGTACTTC
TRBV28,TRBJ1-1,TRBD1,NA,CAFKKQGAAEAFF,TGTGCCTTCAAGAAACAGGGGGCGGCTGAAGCTTTCTTT
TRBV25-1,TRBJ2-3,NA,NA,CAGRRSDTDTQYF,TGTGCCGGGAGGCGGAGCGACACAGATACGCAGTATTTT
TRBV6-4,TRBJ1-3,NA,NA,CASSDSETGAYTIYF,TGTGCCAGCAGTGACTCCGAGACAGGCGCTTACACCATATATTTT
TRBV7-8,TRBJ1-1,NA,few,CASSHEWGNTEAFF,TGTGCCAGCAGCCATGAATGGGGAAACACTGAAGCTTTCTTT
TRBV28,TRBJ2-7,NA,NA,CASSLLRAEQYF,TGTGCCAGCAGTTTATTGAGGGCTGAGCAGTACTTC
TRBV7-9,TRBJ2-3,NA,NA,CASSPVGIIGGPTDTQYF,TGTGCCAGCAGCCCCGTTGGGATCATCGGGGGCCCCACAGATACGCAGTATTTT
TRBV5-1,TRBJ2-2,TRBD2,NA,CASSFSGGVTGELFF,TGCGCCAGCAGCTTTTCGGGAGGGGTCACCGGGGAGCTGTTTTTT
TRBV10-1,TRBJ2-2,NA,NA,CASSGLPGWAGELFF,TGCGCCAGCAGTGGTTTGCCGGGATGGGCCGGGGAGCTGTTTTTT
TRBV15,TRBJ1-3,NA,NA,CATSRETANTIYF,TGTGCCACCAGCAGAGAGACAGCAAACACCATATATTTT
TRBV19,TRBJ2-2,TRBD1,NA,CASSMGGWGQGGSGELFF,TGTGCCAGTAGTATGGGAGGATGGGGACAGGGAGGTTCCGGGGAGCTGTTTTTT
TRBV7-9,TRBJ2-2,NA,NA,CASSQDLPAGELFF,TGTGCCAGCAGCCAAGATCTCCCAGCCGGGGAGCTGTTTTTT
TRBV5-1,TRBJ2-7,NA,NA,CASSLAAGSYEQYF,TGCGCCAGCAGCTTGGCGGCGGGCTCCTACGAGCAGTACTTC
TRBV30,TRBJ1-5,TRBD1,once,CAWSRRGTGKNSNQPQHF,TGTGCCTGGAGTAGGCGTGGGACAGGTAAAAATAGCAATCAGCCCCAGCATTTT
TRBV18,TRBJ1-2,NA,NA,CASSSAGLLYGYTF,TGTGCCAGCTCAAGTGCGGGGCTACTCTATGGCTACACCTTC
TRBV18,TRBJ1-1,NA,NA,CASSPIQGMNTEAFF,TGTGCCAGCTCACCAATCCAGGGGATGAACACTGAAGCTTTCTTT
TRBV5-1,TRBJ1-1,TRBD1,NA,CASSLDGQGLTEAFF,TGCGCCAGCAGCTTGGACGGACAGGGCTTAACTGAAGCTTTCTTT
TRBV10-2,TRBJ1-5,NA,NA,CASATTSGNQPQHF,TGCGCCAGCGCTACTACCTCAGGGAATCAGCCCCAGCATTTT